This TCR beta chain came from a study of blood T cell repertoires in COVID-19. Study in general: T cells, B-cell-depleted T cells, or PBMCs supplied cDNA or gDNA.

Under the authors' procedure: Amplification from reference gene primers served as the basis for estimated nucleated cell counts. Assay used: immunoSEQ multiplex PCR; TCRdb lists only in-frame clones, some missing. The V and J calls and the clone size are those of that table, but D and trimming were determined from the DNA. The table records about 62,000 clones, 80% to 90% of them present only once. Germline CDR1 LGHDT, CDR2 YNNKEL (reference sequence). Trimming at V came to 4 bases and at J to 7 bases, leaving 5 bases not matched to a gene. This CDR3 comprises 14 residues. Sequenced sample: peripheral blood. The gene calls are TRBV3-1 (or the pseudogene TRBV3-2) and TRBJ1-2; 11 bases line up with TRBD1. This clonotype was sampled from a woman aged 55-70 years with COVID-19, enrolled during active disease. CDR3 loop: CASSLTGTGGGYTF. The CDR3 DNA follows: TGTGCCAGCAGCCTTACCGGGACAGGGGGTGGCTACACCTTC.